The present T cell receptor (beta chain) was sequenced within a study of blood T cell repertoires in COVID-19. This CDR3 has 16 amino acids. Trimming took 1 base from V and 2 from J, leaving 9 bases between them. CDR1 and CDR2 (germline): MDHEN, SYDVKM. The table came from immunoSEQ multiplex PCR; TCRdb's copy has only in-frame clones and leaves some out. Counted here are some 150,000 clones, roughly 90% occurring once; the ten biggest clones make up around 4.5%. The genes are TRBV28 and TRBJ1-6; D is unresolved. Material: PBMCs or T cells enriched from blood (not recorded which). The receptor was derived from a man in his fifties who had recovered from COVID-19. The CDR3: CASSLLAGTYNSPLHF. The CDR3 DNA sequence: TGTGCCAGCAGTTTATTGGCCGGGACCTATAATTCACCCCTCCACTTT. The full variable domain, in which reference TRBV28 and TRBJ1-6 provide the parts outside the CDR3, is DVKVTQSSRYLVKRTGEKVFLECVQDMDHENMFWYRQDPGLGLRLIYFSYDVKMKEKGDIPEGYSVSREKKERFSLILESASTNQTSMYLCASSLLAGTYNSPLHFGNGTRLTVT.